This T cell receptor beta chain was recorded in a study of T cell repertoires in cytomegalovirus infection. Across the whole study: CMV epitopes, recently identified HLA-C-restricted and well-studied HLA-B-restricted, were used.

This clonotype has a count of ten or more. Its antigen is currently unknown. General study findings and limits: Dominating the ex vivo response were TCR beta clonotypes that were CMV-specific and HLA-C-restricted.

TCRdb ran MiXCR on the reads and lists one entry per CDR3 protein. Among some 920,000 distinct CDR3 sequences listed, roughly a third were seen once. CDR1 and CDR2 from the germline V gene are SGHVS and FNYEAQ. V lost 4 bases, J lost 4 bases, and 13 bases lay in between. The CDR3 contains 15 residues. The chain carries TRBV7-6 and TRBJ2-2; either TRBD1 or TRBD2 may fit D (5 bases each). The TCR originated in a human donor in good health (CMV status not recorded). Some clones in this sample may be carry-over from other donors' samples. The sample here was cultured CD8+ T cells from PBMCs, taken from culture after CMV antigen stimulation. CDR3 amino acids: CASSYPEGSTGELFF. CDR3 sequence (DNA): TGTGCCAGCAGCTACCCCGAGGGGAGCACCGGGGAGCTGTTTTTT.